Listed below are T cell receptor beta chains from one sample, sequenced in a study of human T cells and chemical hapten exposure. TCRdb ran MiXCR on the RACE reads and lists one entry per CDR3 protein. The sample lists around 380,000 distinct CDR3 sequences, 5.5% occurring once. Sequenced here: whole blood, sampled in connection with sensitization to the hapten diphenylcyclopropenone (DPC). These receptors came from a young woman with alopecia areata. Some clones in this sample may be carry-over from other donors' samples. Each CDR3 is given with its conserved first and last residue. Rows may omit the clone size; those that give it use once, few, many or a size class.

size,V,J,CDR3
few,TRBV20-1,TRBJ1-3,CSASPGTAAGNTIYF
-,TRBV6-5,TRBJ1-2,CASSQGVNYGYTF
many,TRBV11-2,TRBJ2-1,CASSPYTSSYNEQFF
many,TRBV6-5,TRBJ1-6,CASSYSLQGAHPLHF
few,TRBV20-1,TRBJ2-7,CSATRENLYEQYF
-,TRBV6-2/TRBV6-3,TRBJ1-1,CASSTQGVRNTEAFF
many,TRBV6-2/TRBV6-3,TRBJ1-5,CATLPGRTRANQPQHF
few,TRBV2,TRBJ1-2,CASSEQGANYGYTF
many,TRBV12-3/TRBV12-4,TRBJ1-5,CASSSDRSVQPQHF
many,TRBV6-2/TRBV6-3,TRBJ2-2,CASSYHSGWGLNTGELFF
few,TRBV15,TRBJ1-5,CATSRDGGIWDGYSNQPQHF
-,TRBV5-1,TRBJ2-7,CASSSSVKGYEQYF
-,TRBV10-3,TRBJ2-1,CAISNTSGGHNEQFF
few,TRBV29-1,TRBJ2-2,CSVECVTSGGRNTGELFF
-,TRBV28,TRBJ2-3,CASGRPAGRNTDTQYF
-,TRBV7-9,TRBJ2-3,CASSDPRRSSGLQESTDTQYF
few,TRBV10-3,TRBJ1-4,CATRNNEKLFF
-,TRBV13,TRBJ2-2,CASSKSVSGLGRELFF
many,TRBV9,TRBJ1-3,CASSVQGAISGNTIYF
few,TRBV7-8,TRBJ1-2,CASTTSLKGGYTF
many,TRBV4-2,TRBJ2-3,CASSQGRGTSTDTQYF
many,TRBV3-1,TRBJ2-2,CASSHLNTGELFF
few,TRBV4-3,TRBJ1-4,CASSQAPLTGGRDNEKLFF
-,TRBV19,TRBJ2-1,CASSSPGQDYNEQFF
few,TRBV6-2/TRBV6-3,TRBJ2-3,CASSYRGLTDTQYF
-,TRBV5-1,TRBJ1-1,CASSANQGAEAFF
many,TRBV6-5,TRBJ2-3,CASSQGARDTQYF
many,TRBV5-1,TRBJ2-3,CASSLGQGADTQYF
many,TRBV28,TRBJ1-3,CASKEGSISGNTIYF
many,TRBV27,TRBJ2-3,CASSLSLVREKDTQYF
many,TRBV20-1,TRBJ2-3,CSASSTISSTDTQYF
many,TRBV12-3/TRBV12-4,TRBJ1-1,CASSFEGAGTEAFF
few,TRBV4-1,TRBJ2-1,CASSQEGTGARNEQFF
few,TRBV7-2,TRBJ2-3,CASSYPGQDTQYF
many,TRBV7-9,TRBJ2-7,CASSLGSVYEQYF
-,TRBV29-1,TRBJ2-5,CSVGSSLGETQYF
many,TRBV29-1,TRBJ2-3,CSAGGTRTDTQYF
few,TRBV5-6,TRBJ1-5,CASSFGRAIQPQHF
-,TRBV3-1,TRBJ2-1,CASSQVGGTAEQFF
many,TRBV12-3/TRBV12-4,TRBJ2-5,CASRGKETQYF
many,TRBV29-1,TRBJ1-1,CSVAPGMNTEAFF
few,TRBV5-1,TRBJ1-1,CASSRDPQTEAFF
once,TRBV12-3/TRBV12-4,TRBJ2-3,CASSPGTLGYF
-,TRBV7-9,TRBJ1-2,CASSLSLGRENYGYTF
few,TRBV11-1,TRBJ2-1,CASSTGQGAYYEQFF
many,TRBV20-1,TRBJ1-5,CSARIGTGYSNQPQHF
many,TRBV4-3,TRBJ2-3,CASSQASTDTQYF
-,TRBV7-2,TRBJ2-2,CASSRTGANTGELFF